This passage covers 2 T cell receptor beta chains from one sample sequenced in a study of T cells in Graves' hyperthyroidism and ophthalmopathy. Researchers amplified the TCR beta CDR3 regions from RNA transcripts. TCR CDR3 regions were first amplified by RT-PCR with HTBI primers. MiXCR, applied by TCRdb to the multiplex PCR reads, yields one record per CDR3 protein. The sample includes about 360,000 distinct CDR3 sequences, about 13% seen only once; the top ten take less than 10%. Material for sequencing was blood. These receptors came from a woman aged 18-30 years with Graves' hyperthyroidism.

This clonotype came up many times. V is TRBV10-3 and J is TRBJ2-3, with 8 bases that match TRBD2. From germline, CDR1 is ENHRY and CDR2 SYGVKD. There are 16 residues in the CDR3. After removal of 4 bases from V and 1 base from J, the junction contained 7 bases not matched to a gene. The CDR3 is CAISVASGFRTDTQYF. In nucleotides, the CDR3 is TGTGCCATCAGTGTGGCTAGCGGGTTTCGCACAGATACGCAGTATTTT.

In regard to this clonotype: Germline and junction disagree at one end, which may indicate a read error. The V gene is TRBV9, the J gene TRBJ1-3; perhaps TRBD1 as D (6 bases). The CDR3 is 14 residues long. Germline V gene data show CDR1 as SGDLS and CDR2 as YYNGEE. CDR3 loop: CASSRGLSGNTMYF. The CDR3 DNA reads as TGTGCCAGCAGCCGGGGGCTATCTGGAAACACCATGTATTTT.